Included here is one T cell receptor beta chain sequence, with context. The antigen remains unidentified. Assay: immunoSEQ multiplex PCR; the TCRdb copy retains only in-frame clones and omits some. There are 84,000 or so clones in the sample; around 90% occur only once, and over 2.5% lies in the top ten. Each and every patient relapsed after autologous stem cell transplantation, and patients got differing brentuximab vedotin exposure. This CDR3 has 14 amino acids. Germline V gene lookup returns CDR1 MDHEN and CDR2 SYDVKM. V dropped 7 bases and J dropped 7; count of bases not matched to a gene: 9. This entry is derived from a study of PD-1 blockade in classical Hodgkin lymphoma. Study results and caveats: Complete responders started with a diversity level that resembled newly diagnosed patients at baseline. Only CD4+ TCR diversity, not CD8+, had risen significantly by C4D1. The drivers behind the repertoire differences, possibly disease activity or prior therapy, remain undefined. Newly diagnosed patients reportedly trailed healthy donors in baseline TCR diversity.

This specimen consisted of peripheral blood mononuclear cells (PBMCs), obtained before the second cycle of nivolumab. This sequence joins TRBV28 and TRBJ2-7, with TRBD2 matching 11 bases. The sequence was obtained from a human donor with classical Hodgkin lymphoma. CDR3 region: CASTLAGGPQEQYF. CDR3 sequence (DNA): TGTGCCAGCACCTTAGCGGGAGGGCCTCAAGAGCAGTACTTC.